The rows below give T cell receptor beta chains drawn from one sample of a study of spatial heterogeneity in lung cancer. MiXCR, applied by TCRdb to the 5' RACE reads, yields one record per CDR3 protein. Among some 120,000 distinct CDR3 sequences listed, approximately 12% were seen once. The material was PBMCs, obtained at follow-up. The receptors were sampled from a male donor with early-stage non-small cell lung cancer. Both conserved end residues are part of each CDR3. A D gene is named only where the DNA matches it firmly. Rows give clone size only sometimes, using once, few, many, or a class for an expanded clone.

TRBV7-2	TRBJ2-5	.	.	CASSLAQTSKETQYF	TGTGCCAGCAGCTTAGCACAGACGTCCAAGGAGACCCAGTACTTC
TRBV21-1	TRBJ1-6	many	.	CATLRTGLGSYNSPLHF	TGTGCCACCCTGAGAACCGGGTTAGGCTCCTATAATTCACCCCTCCACTTT
TRBV24-1	TRBJ1-1	.	TRBD1	CATSDTDRGTEAFF	TGTGCCACCAGTGATACGGACAGGGGGACTGAAGCTTTCTTT
TRBV7-2	TRBJ2-3	.	.	CASSLVGRDSLSGTDTQYF	TGTGCCAGCAGCTTAGTTGGGCGGGACTCCCTAAGCGGCACAGATACGCAGTATTTT
TRBV29-1	TRBJ1-1	.	.	CSALRHDTEAFF	TGCAGCGCCTTGCGCCACGACACTGAAGCTTTCTTT
TRBV19	TRBJ2-1	.	.	CASSIGGDAYNEQFF	TGTGCCAGTAGTATAGGCGGGGACGCTTACAATGAGCAGTTCTTC
TRBV9	TRBJ1-5	.	.	CASSVVTGGIQPQHF	TGTGCCAGCAGCGTAGTGACAGGAGGGATTCAGCCCCAGCATTTT
TRBV20-1	TRBJ1-6	many	.	CSAYRGAPNSPLHF	TGCAGTGCGTATCGGGGGGCGCCCAATTCACCCCTCCACTTT
TRBV6-6	TRBJ2-7	few	.	CASRTDGRIVTYEQYF	TGTGCCAGCAGAACCGACGGACGGATCGTAACCTACGAGCAGTACTTC
TRBV7-7	TRBJ1-6	few	.	CASSLGGQKRHSPLHF	TGTGCTAGCAGCTTGGGGGGACAAAAAAGGCATTCACCCCTCCACTTT
TRBV20-1	TRBJ2-2	few	.	CSASGPLARSNTGELFF	TGCAGTGCTAGTGGCCCACTGGCAAGGTCTAACACCGGGGAGCTGTTTTTT
TRBV29-1	TRBJ1-2	many	.	CSVEQEYGYTF	TGCAGCGTTGAACAGGAGTATGGCTACACCTTC